This T cell receptor beta chain came from a study of CD8 T cells in ankylosing spondylitis. Study-wide points: A CD8+ phenotype characterized the disease-linked clones, which were relatively rare in peripheral blood. The clones that were linked to disease were reported to be significantly enriched in matched synovial fluid samples from ankylosing spondylitis patients. Among TCR beta sequences, a motif of under 10 highly homologous variants appeared characteristic of ankylosing spondylitis blood. In synovial fluid and blood from reactive arthritis, some motif variants were previously reported.

The CDR3 has 14 residues. V trimming: 0 bases; J trimming: 7 bases; junction bases outside the gene matches: 3. Looked up from germline, CDR1 is SGHRS and CDR2 is YFSETQ. TCRdb reanalysed the 5' RACE reads using MiXCR and keeps one entry per CDR3 protein. The sample has around 250,000 distinct CDR3 sequences; around 10% are singletons. This clonotype came up many times. Its cognate antigen is unknown. This receptor was obtained from a male donor with ankylosing spondylitis or in good health (not recorded which). The chain is built from TRBV5-1 and TRBJ2-1, with 8 bases lining up with TRBD2. Specimen: blood, either unsorted or a sorted T cell fraction (not recorded which). CDR3: CASSLDRGRNEQFF. Written as DNA, the CDR3 is TGCGCCAGCAGCTTGGATCGCGGGAGGAATGAGCAGTTCTTC. The full variable domain, its missing parts supplied by reference TRBV5-1 and TRBJ2-1, is KAGVTQTPRYLIKTRGQQVTLSCSPISGHRSVSWYQQTPGQGLQFLFEYFSETQRNKGNFPGRFSGRQFSNSRSEMNVSTLELGDSALYLCASSLDRGRNEQFFGPGTRLTVL.